This passage covers 23 T cell receptor beta chains from one sample sequenced in a study of T cells in Graves' hyperthyroidism and ophthalmopathy. There were TCR beta CDR3 regions amplified from RNA transcripts. Using the HTBI primer set, a first-round RT-PCR was run on the TCR CDR3. Each CDR3 protein gets one entry after TCRdb re-called the multiplex PCR reads with MiXCR. The profile covers 550,000 to 600,000 distinct CDR3 sequences, with roughly a sixth appearing a single time and about 17% taken by the ten largest. The material sequenced was blood. The receptors originated from a woman younger than 35 with Graves' hyperthyroidism.

This clonotype appeared many times. The gene calls are TRBV5-5 and TRBJ2-5, with TRBD2 matching 11 bases. The CDR3 length is 16 residues. V was pared by 0 bases and J by 1 base, with 2 bases of the junction left unmatched. CDR1 and CDR2 (germline): SGHKS, YYEKEE (reference sequence). The DNA of the CDR3 is TGTGCCAGCAGCTTGGAGGGACTAGCGGCCCAAGAGACCCAGTACTTC. This sequence encodes CASSLEGLAAQETQYF.

Details on this clonotype: A much larger clone is a single base away; this may be a read error. This chain connects TRBV12-3 or TRBV12-4 to TRBJ1-2; 7 bases match TRBD1. The CDR3 consists of 14 residues. In DNA form, the CDR3 reads TGTTCCAGCAGAGACAGGGCCACGGTGAATGGCTACACCTTC. Translated: CSSRDRATVNGYTF.

The J gene is TRBJ2-5, the V gene TRBV11-2; the match to TRBD2 covers 9 bases. Germline V lookup: CDR1 SGHAT, CDR2 FQNNGV. V was clipped by 5 bases and J by 5 bases; unmatched bases: 15. The CDR3 contains 17 residues. The CDR3 coding sequence is TGTGCCAGCAGCGCGGGCGGGGCGGGGGGGCCTCCCGAGACCCAGTACTTC. Its translation is CASSAGGAGGPPETQYF. The whole variable domain, remainder taken from reference TRBV11-2 and TRBJ2-5, is EAGVAQSPRYKIIEKRQSVAFWCNPISGHATLYWYQQILGQGPKLLIQFQNNGVVDDSQLPKDRFSAERLKGVDSTLKIQPAKLEDSAVYLCASSAGGAGGPPETQYFGPGTRLLVL.

A few counts support this clonotype. V is TRBV5-1 and J is TRBJ1-2; 7 nucleotides align to TRBD1. Germline CDR1 reads SGHRS; CDR2 reads YFSETQ. J lost 2 bases, V lost 3 bases, and 19 bases had no gene match. The CDR3 loop spans 19 amino acids. CDR3 coding DNA: TGCGCCAGCAGCTCCCCCGGGACAGATATAAGAGATTCGAACTATGGCTACACCTTC. This sequence encodes CASSSPGTDIRDSNYGYTF.

This clonotype was seen only a few times. This chain connects TRBV12-3 or TRBV12-4 to TRBJ1-4, with D unclear. Trimming removed 6 bases at V and 0 bases at J, with 11 bases between. The CDR3 contains 15 residues. Written as DNA, the CDR3 is TGTGCCAGCAGCCCTGAGAGTGCAACTAATGAAAAACTGTTTTTT. Encoded protein: CASSPESATNEKLFF.

This clonotype was seen repeatedly, ten times or more. The rearrangement links TRBV20-1 to TRBJ2-5, with D maybe TRBD1 (5 bases). With 7 bases removed from V and 0 bases from J, the gap between germline ends came to 9 bases. The CDR3 consists of 12 residues. Germline values: CDR1 DFQATT, CDR2 SNEGSKA (reference sequence). CDR3: CSVGRDQETQYF. As DNA, the CDR3 is TGCAGTGTTGGCAGGGACCAAGAGACCCAGTACTTC.

This clonotype has at least ten counts. The J gene is TRBJ1-6, the V gene TRBV20-1; no clear D. CDR1 DFQATT and CDR2 SNEGSKA come from the germline V gene (reference sequence). V lost 0 bases, J lost 8 bases, and 14 bases lay in between. This CDR3 spans 15 amino acids. The CDR3 sequence is CSARDDGVSYSPLHF. The CDR3 coding sequence is TGCAGTGCTAGAGATGACGGGGTCTCCTATTCACCCCTCCACTTT.

This clonotype was detected only a few times. The V gene is TRBV10-3, the J gene TRBJ2-7; 9 nucleotides align to TRBD1. This CDR3 has 15 residues. V was pared by 2 bases and J by 0 bases, with 2 bases of the junction left unmatched. Per the germline V gene, CDR1 is ENHRY and CDR2 is SYGVKD. In nucleotides, the CDR3 is TGTGCCATCAGTGAGCCGGACAGGGGCTCCTACGAGCAGTACTTC. Translating gives CAISEPDRGSYEQYF.

A remark on this clonotype: Possible read error: a much larger clone is one base away. The chain couples TRBV10-3 to TRBJ1-2, with a possible D match to TRBD1 (5 bases). Looked up from germline, CDR1 is ENHRY and CDR2 is SYGVKD. This CDR3 is built from 13 residues. The CDR3 is CGISESGLYGYTF. The CDR3 nucleotides read TGTGGCATCAGTGAGTCAGGGCTCTATGGCTACACCTTC.

The chain is built from TRBV7-9 and TRBJ2-3; 7 nucleotides line up with TRBD1. This CDR3 is 14 amino acids long. The J segment lost 4 bases and the V segment lost 5 bases, leaving 6 bases of the junction unmatched. The germline CDR1 and CDR2 sequences are SEHNR and FQNEAQ (reference sequence). The CDR3 sequence is CASSPATGSDTQYF. CDR3 nucleotide sequence: TGTGCCAGCAGCCCCGCGACAGGGTCAGATACGCAGTATTTT.

There are many counts of this clonotype. This sequence joins TRBV24-1 and TRBJ1-1; the match to TRBD1 covers 8 bases. This CDR3 contains 11 residues. V trimming: 4 bases; J trimming: 9 bases; junction bases outside the gene matches: 0. CDR1 and CDR2 (germline): KGHDR, SFDVKD. CDR3 sequence (DNA): TGTGCCACCAGTGACAGGGGGCAAGCTTTCTTT. The encoded protein is CATSDRGQAFF.

This clonotype has only a few counts. This sequence joins TRBV4-1 and TRBJ2-3, with 7 bases fitting TRBD2. CDR1 is MGHRA, CDR2 YSYEKL, per germline. The CDR3 length is 20 residues. The trim removed 4 bases at V and 0 bases at J, leaving 19 bases unmatched. The CDR3 bases are TGCGCCAGCAGCCTCTCAAAGGGACTAACGGGAGGAAGTAGCACAGATACGCAGTATTTT. Encoded protein: CASSLSKGLTGGSSTDTQYF.

A remark on this clonotype: At one end the junction does not follow the germline gene, possibly because of a read error. This chain links TRBV7-2 with TRBJ1-6, with a possible D match to TRBD1 (5 bases). CDR3 size: 16 residues. From germline, CDR1 is SGHTA and CDR2 FQGNSA. Written as DNA, the CDR3 is TGTGCCAACAGCTTAACCAATCCTATGGGGGAGTCACCCCTCCACTTT. It is translated as CANSLTNPMGESPLHF. Full variable domain (rest looked up from reference TRBV7-2 and TRBJ1-6): GAGVSQSPSNKVTEKGKDVELRCDPISGHTALYWYRQSLGQGLEFLIYFQGNSAPDKSGLPSDRFSAERTGGSVSTLTIQRTQQEDSAVYLCANSLTNPMGESPLHFGNGTRLTVT.

Many counts were recorded for this clonotype. The gene calls are TRBV7-2 and TRBJ2-1, with 8 positions matching TRBD2. Germline values: CDR1 SGHTA, CDR2 FQGNSA. The CDR3 is made up of 16 amino acids. V was pared by 5 bases and J by 0 bases, with 6 bases of the junction left unmatched. In DNA, the CDR3 is TGTGCCAGCAGCAAGGAGCGGGGGAGCTCCTACAATGAGCAGTTCTTC. Translation gives CASSKERGSSYNEQFF.

In this sample, this clonotype turned up many times. V and J are TRBV19 and TRBJ1-2; maybe TRBD1 (6 bases). V dropped 7 bases and J dropped 5 bases, with 20 bases sitting between them. This CDR3 has 15 residues. Germline CDR1 and CDR2: LNHDA and SQIVND (reference sequence). DNA for the CDR3: TGTGCCAGTAACAATGTGGGTGCCGGGACATATGGCTACACCTTC. Translation: CASNNVGAGTYGYTF.

The chain combines TRBV4-3 with TRBJ1-1; a weak D match, TRBD1 (6 bases). With 0 bases removed from V and 4 bases from J, the gap between germline ends came to 9 bases. Looked up from germline, CDR1 is LGHNA and CDR2 is YSLEER. The length of the CDR3 is 14 residues. CDR3: CASSQEQGGTEAFF. For the CDR3, the DNA is TGCGCCAGCAGCCAAGAACAGGGCGGCACTGAAGCTTTCTTT.

In its sample, this clonotype was seen many times. The chain combines TRBV12-3 or TRBV12-4 with TRBJ2-5; TRBD1 or TRBD2 may be the D gene (7 bases each). Trimming left V 6 bases short and J 4 bases short, with 18 bases between. This CDR3 comprises 15 residues. In nucleotides, the CDR3 is TGTGCCAGCAGCTGGGGGGGACAGCAGAGAGAGACCCAGTACTTC. Its protein is CASSWGGQQRETQYF.

Note on this clonotype: A read error may explain this, as a much larger clone is one base away. CDR3 in amino acids: CASTSRMYPAYEQYF. DNA of the CDR3: TGTGCCAGCACCTCAAGGATGTACCCCGCCTACGAGCAGTACTTC. V gene TRBV11-2 combines with J gene TRBJ2-7; D gene uncertain. The ends were cut back, 7 bases at V and 2 bases at J, with 18 bases in the middle. The CDR3 runs 15 residues. Germline CDR1 is SGHAT and CDR2 is FQNNGV.

This clonotype was counted at least ten times. The chain carries TRBV24-1 and TRBJ2-7; D remains ambiguous. The CDR3 contains 13 residues. Trimming left V 2 bases short and J 3 bases short, with 7 bases between. CDR1 is KGHDR and CDR2 is SFDVKD in the germline V gene. The CDR3 is CATSDSTDYEQYF. The CDR3, as DNA: TGTGCCACCAGTGATTCAACGGACTACGAGCAGTACTTC.

This clonotype was counted ten times or more. The chain has TRBV6-1 and TRBJ2-3, with no clear D. This CDR3 has 14 amino acids. The germline V gene encodes CDR1 MNHNS and CDR2 SASEGT. V was shortened by 3 bases and J by 1 base, with 8 bases between the two germline ends. The CDR3 spells CASSEPTGTDTQYF. As DNA, the CDR3 is TGTGCCAGCAGTGAGCCGACTGGCACAGATACGCAGTATTTT.

This clonotype occurred many times. The genes are TRBV18 and TRBJ1-6, with D tentatively TRBD1 (5 bases). CDR1 is KGHSH and CDR2 is LQKENI in the germline V gene. The CDR3 consists of 15 residues. V lost 2 bases, J lost 6 bases, and 11 bases lay in between. As DNA, the CDR3 is TGTGCCAGCTCACCAATAGGGGTCTTTAATTCACCCCTCCACTTT. Protein product: CASSPIGVFNSPLHF.

V gene TRBV25-1 combines with J gene TRBJ2-1; TRBD1 matches 9 bases. The germline V gene has CDR1 MGHDK and CDR2 SYGVNS. The CDR3 loop spans 16 amino acids. After removal of 2 bases from V and 6 bases from J, the junction contained 8 bases not matched to a gene. In DNA form, the CDR3 reads TGTGCCAGCAGTGAACTCCACAGGGGGCTATCCAATGAGCAGTTCTTC. Amino acid sequence: CASSELHRGLSNEQFF.

This clonotype was found a few times. The chain uses TRBV9 and TRBJ2-5, with 12 positions matching TRBD2. The CDR3 covers 19 residues. Looked up from germline, CDR1 is SGDLS and CDR2 is YYNGEE. Trimming cost V 3 bases and J 1 base; bases outside gene matches: 13. CDR3 sequence reads: CASSAYKGLAGPLQETQYF. The DNA for the CDR3 is TGTGCCAGCAGCGCATATAAAGGACTAGCGGGGCCCCTCCAAGAGACCCAGTACTTC.